The sequence of this T cell receptor (beta chain) was determined in a study of control samples from healthy donors and cancer patients (dated by TCRdb to between 2020 and 2021). At the junction V is shortened by 4 bases and J by 7 bases; bases outside the gene matches: 4. The germline V gene yields MNHEY for CDR1 and SVGAGI for CDR2. The CDR3 runs 14 residues from the cysteine to the phenylalanine. The DNA shown is the 42-base CDR3, in frame from base 1. The library was generated by the immunoSEQ multiplex PCR assay. Imported from immuneACCESS, the table was reduced by TCRdb to in-frame sequences with V and J called. These copies leave out some clones; in studies compared against another copy, an unresolved V gene accounts for under half, and the cause of the remainder is not known. Across this sample there are about 250,000 clones, with 82% seen only once. The leading ten clones occupy about 14% of the sample.

On this clone: The target of this receptor is not known. Base qualities are not provided; no much larger clone lies one nucleotide away.

The receptor was isolated from a woman aged 55-70 years with lung cancer. The rearrangement joined TRBV6-5 to TRBJ1-5; the central 10 bases match TRBD1. Sample: PBMCs. The nucleotides read TGTGCCAGCAGTTCCACGGACAGGGGGCAGCCCCAGCATTTT. Its amino acids are CASSSTDRGQPQHF.